This TCR beta chain stems from a study of T cell responses to AZD1222 COVID-19 vaccine. Clones were sequenced by immunoSEQ multiplex PCR, and TCRdb holds only the in-frame ones, with some missing. The sample lists more than 110,000 clones; approximately 90% were seen once. The CDR3 spans 15 residues. Trimming pared 6 bases from V and 3 bases from J, leaving 12 bases between. The germline V gene encodes CDR1 MDHEN and CDR2 SYDVKM. Notes on the study in general: Spike-specific TCR breadth rose after two AZD1222 doses, and depth rose as well. The number of AZD1222 recipients seropositive at baseline was only five or six.

Worth noting for this clone: The target antigen is unknown.

The sequences come from peripheral blood, collected on day 0 of AZD1222 vaccination. The genes are TRBV28 and TRBJ1-6; no clear D gene. This sequence was found in an adult in good health. For the CDR3, the DNA is TGTGCCAGCAGACTTTCGGGAGACTATAATTCACCCCTCCACTTT. Its protein is CASRLSGDYNSPLHF.